This passage covers 27 T cell receptor beta chains from one sample sequenced in a study of T cell changes during pregnancy in multiple sclerosis. Clones were sequenced by immunoSEQ multiplex PCR, and TCRdb holds only the in-frame ones, with some missing. The sample holds around 95,000 clones; approximately 93% are singletons and the top ten take about 1.6%. The specimen was peripheral blood, collected after pregnancy. Source of these receptors: a female donor in good health, enrolled as a control in a pregnancy study.

CDR3 DNA: TGTGCCAGTAGGCCTGGATCATGGACAGGCGGTGGGGCCAACGTCCTGACTTTC. Translating it yields CASRPGSWTGGGANVLTF. This chain links TRBV19 with TRBJ2-6, with 7 positions matching TRBD1. Germline values: CDR1 LNHDA, CDR2 SQIVND (reference sequence). CDR3 length: 18 amino acids. The V and J ends lost 6 bases and 3 bases, in that order; junction bases with no gene match: 14. The whole variable domain, filled in from reference TRBV19 and TRBJ2-6, reads DGGITQSPKYLFRKEGQNVTLSCEQNLNHDAMYWYRQDPGQGLRLIYYSQIVNDFQKGDIAEGYSVSREKKESFPLTVTSAQKNPTAFYLCASRPGSWTGGGANVLTFGAGSRLTVL.

The chain has TRBV29-1 and TRBJ2-2; D may be TRBD1 (6 bases). The CDR3 has 12 residues. Germline V gene data show CDR1 as SQVTM and CDR2 as ANQGSEA. The ends were cut back, 6 bases at V and 4 bases at J, with 9 bases in the middle. The CDR3 spells CSVTGPTGELFF. The CDR3 DNA reads as TGCAGCGTGACAGGACCCACCGGGGAGCTGTTTTTT.

The chain links TRBV5-1 to TRBJ2-3; TRBD2 is a possible D gene (6 bases). This CDR3 spans 17 amino acids. Trimming took 4 bases from V and 1 from J, leaving 19 bases between them. The germline CDR1 and CDR2 sequences are SGHRS and YFSETQ. In nucleotides, the CDR3 is TGCGCCAGCAGCATCTTGCGGTCGGGAGAAGGCACAGATACGCAGTATTTT. As protein: CASSILRSGEGTDTQYF.

This chain joins TRBV15 and TRBJ2-3; maybe TRBD1 (6 bases). This CDR3 comprises 17 residues. The V gene lost 2 bases and the J gene lost 2 bases, with 17 bases spanning the gap. Germline CDR1 is LNHNV and CDR2 is YYDKDF (reference sequence). CDR3 bases: TGTGCCACCAGCAGAAGAGGGCGAGGGGGTTCCACAGATACGCAGTATTTT. It encodes CATSRRGRGGSTDTQYF. The whole variable domain, filled in from reference TRBV15 and TRBJ2-3, reads DAMVIQNPRYQVTQFGKPVTLSCSQTLNHNVMYWYQQKSSQAPKLLFHYYDKDFNNEADTPDNFQSRRPNTSFCFLDIRSPGLGDTAMYLCATSRRGRGGSTDTQYFGPGTRLTVL.

V and J are TRBV10-3 and TRBJ2-3, with TRBD1 matching 7 bases. CDR1 ENHRY and CDR2 SYGVKD come from the germline V gene. This CDR3 is built from 14 residues. Trimming at V came to 4 bases and at J to 3 bases, leaving 4 bases not matched to a gene. CDR3 protein: CAISADRVTDTQYF. The CDR3 DNA reads TGTGCCATCAGTGCCGACAGGGTTACAGATACGCAGTATTTT.

Of note for this clone: Other DNA sequences in the sample encode the same CDR3. The chain couples TRBV7-9 to TRBJ2-7; the D is unclear. Trimming pared 4 bases from V and 3 bases from J, leaving 4 bases between. CDR3 length: 11 amino acids. Germline V gene data show CDR1 as SEHNR and CDR2 as FQNEAQ (reference sequence). CDR3 amino acids: CASSSIYEQYF. In nucleotides, the CDR3 is TGTGCCAGCAGCTCTATCTACGAGCAGTACTTC.

CDR3 loop: CASSREEGYNEQFF. The CDR3 nucleotides read TGTGCCAGCAGCCGTGAGGAGGGATACAATGAGCAGTTCTTC. V and J are TRBV11-1 and TRBJ2-1; D may be TRBD2 (6 bases). The germline V gene encodes CDR1 SGHAT and CDR2 FQDESV (reference sequence). Between the trimmed V and J ends, which lost 5 bases and 4 bases, there was a span of 12 bases. The CDR3 runs 14 residues.

This chain uses TRBV7-9 with TRBJ2-7; D is perhaps TRBD1 (6 bases). Germline CDR1 SEHNR, CDR2 FQNEAQ (reference sequence). Trimming removed 1 base at V and 2 bases at J, with 15 bases between. The CDR3 is made up of 16 amino acids. CDR3 DNA sequence: TGTGCCAGCAGCTTAGACCCCAACAGGGAACCCTACGAGCAGTACTTC. This sequence encodes CASSLDPNREPYEQYF.

The chain combines TRBV29-1 with TRBJ1-1, with a tentative D call TRBD1 (5 bases). CDR1 is SQVTM and CDR2 is ANQGSEA in the germline V gene. This CDR3 region has 13 residues. Trimming took off 0 bases at V and 4 bases at J, with 9 bases between the two ends. Here the CDR3 reads CSVEEYRGTEAFF. The CDR3 DNA reads TGCAGCGTTGAAGAGTATAGGGGCACTGAAGCTTTCTTT.

V is TRBV14 and J is TRBJ2-5; unclear D gene. Germline CDR1 and CDR2: SGHDN and FVKESK. This CDR3 contains 18 residues. The V end was cut by 0 bases, the J end by 2 bases, with 19 bases between. CDR3 nucleotides: TGTGCCAGCAGCCAAGACCTCCTCGGTCCGGCGGTACAAGAGACCCAGTACTTC. It is translated as CASSQDLLGPAVQETQYF.

This chain joins TRBV28 and TRBJ1-1; D remains unclear. CDR1 and CDR2 (germline): MDHEN, SYDVKM. This CDR3 region has 17 residues. V was pared by 8 bases and J by 4 bases, with 26 bases between. The CDR3 nucleotides read TGTGCCAGCCCTAAACCCCTCGTGGTGGATCGAGGCACTGAAGCTTTCTTT. It codes for CASPKPLVVDRGTEAFF.

V is TRBV10-3 and J is TRBJ2-7, with TRBD1 matching 7 bases. The CDR3 has 14 amino acids. V lost 3 bases, J lost 3 bases, and 5 bases stayed unmatched. The germline V gene encodes CDR1 ENHRY and CDR2 SYGVKD. The CDR3 coding sequence is TGTGCCATCAGTGAACCGGGACAGATCTACGAGCAGTACTTC. Residues: CAISEPGQIYEQYF.

The rearrangement joins TRBV7-9 to TRBJ2-5; 7 bases match TRBD1. There are 14 residues in the CDR3. Trimming took 4 bases from V and 4 from J; bases not matched to a gene: 6. Looked up from germline, CDR1 is SEHNR and CDR2 is FQNEAQ (reference sequence). Here the CDR3 reads CASSSETGIETQYF. The CDR3 DNA reads TGTGCCAGCAGCTCAGAGACAGGGATAGAGACCCAGTACTTC.

V gene TRBV28 combines with J gene TRBJ2-7; 10 bases map to TRBD1. This CDR3 contains 15 residues. Germline V CDR1 and CDR2: MDHEN, SYDVKM. V shed 4 bases and J 2 bases; nucleotides not matched to a gene: 5. The DNA of the CDR3 is TGTGCCAGCAGTTCACCGGGACAGGGGACCTACGAGCAGTACTTC. The encoded protein is CASSSPGQGTYEQYF.

CDR3 DNA: TGTGCCAGCAGTGAAAGGGACACCAACTATGGCTACACCTTC. Its protein is CASSERDTNYGYTF. This sequence joins TRBV25-1 and TRBJ1-2, with D possibly TRBD1 on 6 matching bases. V shed 2 bases and J shed 2 bases, with 9 bases lying between them. The CDR3 covers 14 residues. Germline values: CDR1 MGHDK, CDR2 SYGVNS.

This chain connects TRBV27 to TRBJ2-1; 13 bases align to TRBD2. J lost 8 bases, V lost 1 base, and 11 bases had no gene match. The CDR3 length is 18 residues. Germline CDR1 MNHEY, CDR2 SMNVEV (reference sequence). The CDR3 spells CASSLFLPGLAGSHEQFF. For the CDR3, the DNA is TGTGCCAGCAGTTTATTCCTACCGGGACTAGCGGGATCCCATGAGCAGTTCTTC.

The chain employs TRBV4-1 and TRBJ1-2; D gene ambiguous. Trimming took off 0 bases at V and 4 bases at J, with 15 bases between the two ends. Germline loops: CDR1 MGHRA, CDR2 YSYEKL. The CDR3 is 16 amino acids. CDR3 DNA sequence: TGCGCCAGCAGCCAAGAACGGGAAGGGTTTATCTATGGCTACACCTTC. Translated, it gives CASSQEREGFIYGYTF.

This clone was seen only once. The rearrangement uses TRBV18 and TRBJ1-2, with TRBD1 matching over 8 bases. V was pared by 3 bases and J by 2 bases, with 11 bases of the junction left unmatched. The CDR3 sequence is 17 residues long. CDR1 is KGHSH, CDR2 LQKENI, per germline. The CDR3 is CASSPSPGTGTNYGYTF. As DNA, the CDR3 is TGTGCCAGCTCACCGAGCCCTGGGACAGGCACCAACTATGGCTACACCTTC. Using reference TRBV18 and TRBJ1-2 for the parts outside the CDR3, the full variable domain is NAGVMQNPRHLVRRRGQEARLRCSPMKGHSHVYWYRQLPEEGLKFMVYLQKENIIDESGMPKERFSAEFPKEGPSILRIQQVVRGDSAAYFCASSPSPGTGTNYGYTFGSGTRLTVV.

This chain connects TRBV7-6 to TRBJ2-7; TRBD2 aligns across 7 bases. The CDR3 spans 18 residues. Germline loops: CDR1 SGHVS, CDR2 FNYEAQ. V shed 6 bases, J shed 4 bases, and the junction held 21 bases outside the gene matches. The CDR3 sequence: CASSLLPSVSGKGYEQYF. The DNA of the CDR3 is TGTGCCAGCAGTTTACTACCGTCCGTAAGCGGGAAGGGGTACGAGCAGTACTTC.

This chain uses TRBV11-2 with TRBJ2-7; a possible D gene is TRBD2 (6 bases). The length of the CDR3 is 14 residues. Trimming took off 3 bases at V and 0 bases at J, with 9 bases between the two ends. Looked up from germline, CDR1 is SGHAT and CDR2 is FQNNGV. This CDR3 reads CASSFWRDSYEQYF. As DNA, the CDR3 is TGTGCCAGCAGCTTCTGGCGGGACTCCTACGAGCAGTACTTC. Filled out from reference TRBV11-2 and TRBJ2-7, the complete variable domain reads EAGVAQSPRYKIIEKRQSVAFWCNPISGHATLYWYQQILGQGPKLLIQFQNNGVVDDSQLPKDRFSAERLKGVDSTLKIQPAKLEDSAVYLCASSFWRDSYEQYFGPGTRLTVT.

This clone was observed a single time. V usage is TRBV27 and J usage is TRBJ2-4; D unclear. The CDR3 extends over 14 amino acids. The germline V gene encodes CDR1 MNHEY and CDR2 SMNVEV (reference sequence). Deletions cut 4 bases from V and 8 bases from J, with 15 bases between. The CDR3 bases are TGTGCCAGCAGTTCAGCGTCAGCCTGGCACATTCAGTACTTC. Amino acid sequence: CASSSASAWHIQYF.

V gene TRBV19 combines with J gene TRBJ2-3; unclear D gene. The CDR3 is 14 residues long. CDR1 and CDR2 from the germline V gene are LNHDA and SQIVND (reference sequence). Trimming took 1 base from V and 2 from J, leaving 7 bases between them. For the CDR3, the DNA is TGTGCCAGTAGTATAGGGCAGTTCACAGATACGCAGTATTTT. This encodes CASSIGQFTDTQYF.

The chain carries TRBV29-1 and TRBJ2-1, with TRBD1 identical over 7 bases. The V segment lost 8 bases and the J segment 8 bases; nucleotides outside the gene matches: 12. CDR1 SQVTM and CDR2 ANQGSEA come from the germline V gene. This CDR3 has 13 amino acids. The chain's CDR3 is CSTGQAPAYEQFF. The CDR3 bases are TGCAGCACTGGACAGGCGCCGGCATATGAGCAGTTCTTC.

The V call is TRBV7-9, the J call TRBJ1-1; no definite D call. Per germline, CDR1 SEHNR and CDR2 FQNEAQ (reference sequence). The length of the CDR3 is 15 residues. With 5 bases removed from V and 3 bases from J, the gap between germline ends came to 16 bases. The CDR3 loop reads CASSPPGLTDTEAFF. For the CDR3, the DNA is TGTGCCAGCAGCCCTCCTGGGCTCACGGACACTGAAGCTTTCTTT.

This chain connects TRBV6-1 to TRBJ2-2, with 10 bases aligning to TRBD2. Looked up from germline, CDR1 is MNHNS and CDR2 is SASEGT. CDR3 size: 15 residues. J was trimmed by 3 bases and V by 10 bases; bases with no gene match: 8. CDR3 bases: TGTGCCACCCTCCCCGGGACTAGCGACACCGGGGAGCTGTTTTTT. Its translation is CATLPGTSDTGELFF.

The J gene is TRBJ2-3, the V gene TRBV5-8; 10 nucleotides agree with TRBD2. The CDR3 consists of 16 residues. Germline trimming cut 1 base from V and 1 base from J; bases unmatched to any gene: 3. Per germline, CDR1 SGHTS and CDR2 YDEGEE. CDR3: CASSLTGTSGTDTQYF. DNA for the CDR3: TGTGCCAGCAGCTTGACCGGGACTAGCGGCACAGATACGCAGTATTTT. Full variable domain (missing parts from reference TRBV5-8 and TRBJ2-3): EAGVTQSPTHLIKTRGQQATLRCSPISGHTSVYWYQQALGLGLQFLLWYDEGEERNRGNFPPRFSGRQFPNYSSELNVNALELEDSALYLCASSLTGTSGTDTQYFGPGTRLTVL.

J is TRBJ1-1 and V is TRBV19, with TRBD1 identical over 9 bases. CDR1 and CDR2 from the germline V gene are LNHDA and SQIVND (reference sequence). The length of the CDR3 is 13 residues. V lost 7 bases to trimming and J lost 5 bases; unmatched junction nucleotides: 5. The CDR3 region is CASNPGQGTEAFF. Here the CDR3 DNA reads TGTGCCAGTAATCCGGGACAGGGTACTGAAGCTTTCTTT.